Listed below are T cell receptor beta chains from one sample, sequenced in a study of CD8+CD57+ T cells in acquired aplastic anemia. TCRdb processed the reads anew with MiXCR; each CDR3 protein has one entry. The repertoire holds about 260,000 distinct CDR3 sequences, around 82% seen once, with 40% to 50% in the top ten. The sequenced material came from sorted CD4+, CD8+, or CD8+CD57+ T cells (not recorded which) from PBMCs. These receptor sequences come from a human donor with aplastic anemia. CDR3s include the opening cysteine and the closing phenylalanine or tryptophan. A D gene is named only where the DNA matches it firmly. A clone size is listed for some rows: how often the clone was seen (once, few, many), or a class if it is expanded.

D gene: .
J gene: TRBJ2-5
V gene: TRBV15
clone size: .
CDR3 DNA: TGTCTCAGTACCAGACGGGGGGCGCGAGAGACCCAGTACTTC
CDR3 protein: CLSTRRGARETQYF

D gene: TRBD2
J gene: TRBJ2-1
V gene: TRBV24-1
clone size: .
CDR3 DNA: TGTGCCACCAGTGATGCGGGACTAGCTCGGGGTGAGCAGTTCTTC
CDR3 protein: CATSDAGLARGEQFF

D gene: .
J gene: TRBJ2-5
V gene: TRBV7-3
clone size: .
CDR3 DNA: TGTGCCACCAGCAGAGGCAGCGAGCAATCTGGCGAGTACTTC
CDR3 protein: CATSRGSEQSGEYF

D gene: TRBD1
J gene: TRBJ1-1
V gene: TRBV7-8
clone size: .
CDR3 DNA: TGTGCCAGCAGCTTACATCCAGCCGGGACAGCTCTTGCTTTCTTT
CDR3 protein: CASSLHPAGTALAFF

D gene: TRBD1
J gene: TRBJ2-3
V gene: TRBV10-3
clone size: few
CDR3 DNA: TGTGCCGCTACACCTCAGGGGGCAGATACGCAGTATTTT
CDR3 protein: CAATPQGADTQYF

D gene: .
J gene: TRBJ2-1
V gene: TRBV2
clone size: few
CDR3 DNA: TGTGCCAGCAGTGCTGGGGAGATCCATGAGCAGTTTTTC
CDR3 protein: CASSAGEIHEQFF

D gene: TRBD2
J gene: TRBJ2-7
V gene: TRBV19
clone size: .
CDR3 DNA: TGTGCCAGTAGTTTCACTAGCGGGACCTACGAGCAGTACTTC
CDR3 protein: CASSFTSGTYEQYF

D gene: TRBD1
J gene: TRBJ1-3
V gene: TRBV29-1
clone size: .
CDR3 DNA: TGCAGCGTTGAAGGGACAGGGAGTAAGGGCTCTGGAAACACCATATATTTT
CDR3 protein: CSVEGTGSKGSGNTIYF

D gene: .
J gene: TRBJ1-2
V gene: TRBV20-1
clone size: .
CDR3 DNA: TGCAGTGCTAGAGATATCGACCGGGACAATGGCTACACCTTC
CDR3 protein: CSARDIDRDNGYTF

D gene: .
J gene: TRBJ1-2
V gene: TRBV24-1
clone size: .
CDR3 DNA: TGTGCCACCAGTGGGGCAGGGTGGTATGGCTACACCTTC
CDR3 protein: CATSGAGWYGYTF

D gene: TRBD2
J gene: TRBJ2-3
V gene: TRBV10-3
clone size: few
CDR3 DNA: TGTGCCATCAGGCGTTCGAGCGGGGGGGCTGCAGATACGCAGTATTTT
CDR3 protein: CAIRRSSGGAADTQYF

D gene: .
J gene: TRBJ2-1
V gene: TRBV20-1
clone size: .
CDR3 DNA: TGCAGTGCTAGAGATGAGGCTAGGCATGAGCAGTTCTTC
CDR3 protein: CSARDEARHEQFF

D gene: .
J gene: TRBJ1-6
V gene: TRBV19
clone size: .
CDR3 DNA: TGTGCCAGCAGCTTGCACCCCGAGGATTCACCCCTCCACTTT
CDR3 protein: CASSLHPEDSPLHF

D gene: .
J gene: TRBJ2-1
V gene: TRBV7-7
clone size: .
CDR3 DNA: TGTGCCAGCAGCGCCTCCGGTACAAATAGTGAGCAGTTCTTC
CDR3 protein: CASSASGTNSEQFF

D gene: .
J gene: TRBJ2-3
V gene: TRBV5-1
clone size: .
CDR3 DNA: TGCGCCAGCGAAAATCTGCCGGGTGGCTATTTT
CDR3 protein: CASENLPGGYF

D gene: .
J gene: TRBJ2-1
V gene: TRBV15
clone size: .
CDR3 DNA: TGTGCCACCAGCACAGGCAGCGAGCAAAATACCCAGTTCTTC
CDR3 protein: CATSTGSEQNTQFF

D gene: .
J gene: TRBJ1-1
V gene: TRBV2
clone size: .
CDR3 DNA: TGTGCCAGTAGTATGGGGGGGACAACCTACAATGAGGAGTTCTTC
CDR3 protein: CASSMGGTTYNEEFF

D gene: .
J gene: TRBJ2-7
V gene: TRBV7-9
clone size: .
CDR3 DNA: TGTGCCAGCAGTGTACTGGTTACGCTCAGCACGGCGGGCTACTTC
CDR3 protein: CASSVLVTLSTAGYF

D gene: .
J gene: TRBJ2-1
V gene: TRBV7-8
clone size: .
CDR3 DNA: TGTGCCAGCAGCTTAGCAAGAGGTGCGGAGACGGAGTATCAGTTCTTC
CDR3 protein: CASSLARGAETEYQFF

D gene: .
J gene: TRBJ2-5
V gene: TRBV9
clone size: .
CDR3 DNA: TGTGCCAGCAGCGTAGGAGGAGGGGATGGAGAGACCCAGTACTTC
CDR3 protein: CASSVGGGDGETQYF